The 26 T cell receptor beta chains listed next were all sequenced from one sample in a study of technical replicates of blood from several donors. Data came from immunoSEQ multiplex PCR; TCRdb stores just in-frame clones and leaves some out. Here the sample spans almost 70,000 clones, 80% to 90% being singletons. The sequencing sample was made of PBMCs. The receptors were sampled from a human donor in good health. Some clones in this sample may be carry-over from other donors' samples.

The V call is TRBV7-2, the J call TRBJ2-7; 12 bases match TRBD2. Trimming took 0 bases from V and 2 from J; bases not matched to a gene: 5. The CDR3 extends over 17 amino acids. The germline CDR1 and CDR2 sequences are SGHTA and FQGNSA. CDR3 loop: CASSLAASGGATYEQYF. The CDR3 DNA is TGTGCCAGCAGCTTAGCGGCTAGCGGGGGGGCTACCTACGAGCAGTACTTC.

The chain combines TRBV12-2 with TRBJ2-1; TRBD2, the D gene given by the table, was not confirmed from the DNA. TRBV12-2 is flagged as a pseudogene. The CDR3 length is 17 residues. The CDR3 sequence: CASRPAGLAGGARSSFF. As DNA, the CDR3 is TGTGCAAGTCGCCCGGCGGGACTAGCGGGAGGAGCACGGAGCTCGTTCTTC.

This chain joins TRBV4-2 and TRBJ2-7; 12 nucleotides agree with TRBD1. The length of the CDR3 is 20 residues. Germline assignment: CDR1 LGHNA and CDR2 YNFKEQ. J gave up 3 bases and V 0 bases, and 15 bases lay outside the gene matches. The CDR3: CASSQEISLSRDRGLYEQYF. The CDR3 region has the DNA TGTGCCAGCAGCCAAGAAATCTCTCTCTCTCGGGACAGGGGGCTCTACGAGCAGTACTTC.

This clone was observed a handful of times. This chain connects TRBV19 to TRBJ2-1; 8 bases fit TRBD2. This CDR3 has 17 amino acids. Germline V lookup: CDR1 LNHDA, CDR2 SQIVND (reference sequence). V lost 7 bases to trimming and J lost 4 bases; unmatched junction nucleotides: 15. This chain's CDR3 is CASKKRGGGPTYNEQFF. The CDR3 DNA is TGTGCCAGTAAAAAACGGGGGGGAGGGCCTACTTACAATGAGCAGTTCTTC.

The V call is TRBV7-9, the J call TRBJ1-5; 7 bases are a match to TRBD1. Germline lookup yields CDR1 SEHNR and CDR2 FQNEAQ (reference sequence). This CDR3 is built from 15 residues. Unmatched junction bases numbered 1, after V lost 0 bases and J lost 2 bases. This CDR3 reads CASSLAGGRNQPQHF. DNA for the CDR3: TGTGCCAGCAGCTTAGCAGGGGGCCGCAATCAGCCCCAGCATTTT.

This clone was observed once. The chain uses TRBV7-3 and TRBJ2-7; 7 nucleotides align to TRBD2. J lost 0 bases, V lost 5 bases, and 10 bases had no gene match. Germline CDR1 reads SGHTA; CDR2 reads FQGTGA. This CDR3 has 16 amino acids. The CDR3 DNA reads TGTGCCAGCAGCCTAGGTCCGCGGGGGAGCTCCTACGAGCAGTACTTC. Translated: CASSLGPRGSSYEQYF.

The CDR3 nucleotides are TGTGCCAGCCAGGGGGAGAACTATGGCTACACCTTC. Translated, it gives CASQGENYGYTF. This chain connects TRBV6-1 to TRBJ1-2; TRBD1 agrees at 7 bases. The CDR3 is 12 amino acids. Germline V gene data show CDR1 as MNHNS and CDR2 as SASEGT. The trim removed 8 bases at V and 2 bases at J, leaving 2 bases unmatched.

With regard to this clone: The same CDR3 can be traced to other DNA sequences in this sample. This sequence joins TRBV5-1 and TRBJ1-5, with D tentatively TRBD1 (6 bases). Trimming left V 0 bases short and J 0 bases short, with 7 bases between. The CDR3 covers 15 residues. Germline V gives CDR1 SGHRS, CDR2 YFSETQ. The CDR3 region is CASSLVGGSNQPQHF. CDR3 coding DNA: TGCGCCAGCAGCTTGGTAGGGGGTAGCAATCAGCCCCAGCATTTT.

The chain couples TRBV7-9 to TRBJ2-7, with 9 positions matching TRBD1. The CDR3 is 15 amino acids. Germline V gives CDR1 SEHNR, CDR2 FQNEAQ (reference sequence). With V trimmed by 4 bases and J by 6 bases, 10 bases remained unmatched. The CDR3 reads CASSSTGQGFSEQYF. The CDR3 region has the DNA TGTGCCAGCAGCTCCACGGGACAGGGCTTTTCCGAGCAGTACTTC.

The chain uses TRBV11-2 and TRBJ2-5; perhaps TRBD2 as D (6 bases). V lost 4 bases and J 2 bases, leaving 14 bases between the germline ends. Germline assignment: CDR1 SGHAT and CDR2 FQNNGV. The CDR3 contains 15 residues. In DNA form, the CDR3 reads TGTGCCAGCAGCTCCCCCGGAGGGTTGCAAGAGACCCAGTACTTC. It specifies CASSSPGGLQETQYF.

This clone has only a few counts. J is TRBJ1-6 and V is TRBV11-2, with D perhaps matching TRBD1 (5 bases). V lost 6 bases and J 8 bases, leaving 17 bases between the germline ends. CDR3 length equals 15 residues. Germline V gives CDR1 SGHAT, CDR2 FQNNGV. CDR3 protein: CASRSPGREDSPLHF. The CDR3 nucleotides read TGTGCCAGCAGATCCCCGGGACGGGAGGATTCACCCCTCCACTTT.

The chain has TRBV2 and TRBJ2-7; 11 bases are a match to TRBD2. Per the germline V gene, CDR1 is SNHLY and CDR2 is FYNNEI. V lost 4 bases to trimming and J lost 6 bases; unmatched junction nucleotides: 2. This CDR3 is 13 amino acids long. The CDR3 here is CASSAGTSGEQYF. In DNA form, the CDR3 reads TGTGCCAGCAGTGCCGGGACTAGCGGCGAGCAGTACTTC. The full variable domain, with the rest looked up from reference TRBV2 and TRBJ2-7, is EPEVTQTPSHQVTQMGQEVILRCVPISNHLYFYWYRQILGQKVEFLVSFYNNEISEKSEIFDDQFSVERPDGSNFTLKIRSTKLEDSAMYFCASSAGTSGEQYFGPGTRLTVT.

V and J are TRBV2 and TRBJ2-5; possibly TRBD2 for D (6 bases). CDR3 length: 13 amino acids. Trimming removed 6 bases from V and 1 base from J, with 9 bases in between. Germline lookup yields CDR1 SNHLY and CDR2 FYNNEI. The CDR3 nucleotides read TGTGCCAGCAGATGGGACTTCCAAGAGACCCAGTACTTC. Translation: CASRWDFQETQYF.

This rearrangement joins TRBV20-1 to TRBJ1-3; D gene unclear. V gave up 7 bases and J gave up 9 bases, with 13 bases separating them. This CDR3 region has 11 residues. Germline CDR1 and CDR2: DFQATT and SNEGSKA (reference sequence). This CDR3 is CSVKSGTTIYF. The CDR3 bases are TGCAGTGTAAAATCGGGTACCACCATATATTTT.

This chain connects TRBV4-1 to TRBJ2-7, with 13 positions matching TRBD2. The CDR3 extends over 18 amino acids. With 1 base clipped from V and 4 bases from J, the junction kept 10 bases outside the gene matches. Germline V gene sequence: CDR1 MGHRA, CDR2 YSYEKL. CDR3 nucleotide sequence: TGCGCCAGCAGCCAAGGGACCGGACTAGCGGGAGTGGTGTACGAGCAGTACTTC. Amino acid sequence: CASSQGTGLAGVVYEQYF.

This clone is a singleton in its sample. At one boundary the junction diverges from the germline segment, which might be a read error. The chain employs TRBV5-4 and TRBJ2-2; TRBD2 agrees at 8 bases. Germline assignment: CDR1 SGHNT and CDR2 YYREEE (reference sequence). There are 16 residues in the CDR3. The CDR3 coding sequence is TGTGCCAGCAGTTTGGGACTAGGGATGAACACCGGGGAGCTGTTTTTT. This codes for CASSLGLGMNTGELFF.

This sequence joins TRBV4-3 and TRBJ2-5; a possible D gene is TRBD2 (6 bases). The germline V gene encodes CDR1 LGHNA and CDR2 YSLEER. Trimming stripped 1 base from V and 5 bases from J, with 17 bases between. This CDR3 contains 16 residues. For the CDR3, the DNA is TGCGCCAGCAGCCAAGGGGTGGTTCCTAGCGCGGAGACCCAGTACTTC. Amino acids: CASSQGVVPSAETQYF.

This chain uses TRBV30 with TRBJ1-6; 7 nucleotides line up with TRBD1. The germline V gene encodes CDR1 GTSNPN and CDR2 SVGIG (reference sequence). The CDR3 length is 15 residues. V shed 3 bases, J shed 5 bases, and the junction held 7 bases outside the gene matches. Here the CDR3 reads CAWRVGGFDNSPLHF. The CDR3 region has the DNA TGTGCCTGGAGGGTAGGGGGCTTTGATAATTCACCCCTCCACTTT.

This chain connects TRBV7-9 to TRBJ2-7, with D tentatively TRBD1 (6 bases). V dropped 5 bases and J dropped 6 bases, with 11 bases sitting between them. There are 12 residues in the CDR3. Per germline, CDR1 SEHNR and CDR2 FQNEAQ (reference sequence). CDR3 bases: TGTGCCAGCAGCCAGACAGGAGTCGAGCAGTACTTC. Translation gives CASSQTGVEQYF. Combining the CDR3 with reference TRBV7-9 and TRBJ2-7 gives the whole variable domain DTGVSQNPRHKITKRGQNVTFRCDPISEHNRLYWYRQTLGQGPEFLTYFQNEAQLEKSRLLSDRFSAERPKGSFSTLEIQRTEQGDSAMYLCASSQTGVEQYFGPGTRLTVT.

Here the CDR3 DNA reads TGTGCCAGCAGTGCTACCATTTCTGGGGCCAACGTCCTGACTTTC. Residues: CASSATISGANVLTF. The chain uses TRBV2 and TRBJ2-6; no clear D gene. CDR1 SNHLY and CDR2 FYNNEI come from the germline V gene. CDR3 size: 15 residues. V was pared by 4 bases and J by 1 base, with 8 bases between.

The V call is TRBV10-2, the J call TRBJ2-7; 7 bases align to TRBD1. Germline trimming cut 3 bases from V and 0 bases from J; bases unmatched to any gene: 5. Germline values: CDR1 WSHSY, CDR2 SAAADI. This CDR3 contains 15 residues. The CDR3 protein is CASSDKGQSSYEQYF. CDR3 DNA: TGCGCCAGCAGTGACAAGGGACAGAGCTCCTACGAGCAGTACTTC.

The chain is built from TRBV18 and TRBJ2-1, with TRBD2 identical over 11 bases. The CDR3 length is 16 residues. Germline V CDR1 and CDR2: KGHSH, LQKENI. Germline trimming cut 3 bases from V and 5 bases from J; bases unmatched to any gene: 6. CDR3 nucleotide sequence: TGTGCCAGCTCACCTAGGACTAGCGGGCTGAACAATGAGCAGTTCTTC. It specifies CASSPRTSGLNNEQFF.

This chain connects TRBV2 to TRBJ2-1; TRBD2 matches 13 bases. V lost 8 bases, J lost 5 bases, and 12 bases stayed unmatched. CDR1 is SNHLY, CDR2 FYNNEI, per germline. The CDR3 is 17 residues long. DNA of the CDR3: TGTGCCAGCGGAGCCCCAGCGGGACTAGCGGGGAACAATGAGCAGTTCTTC. Its translation is CASGAPAGLAGNNEQFF.

The chain joins TRBV5-1 to TRBJ2-5; possibly TRBD1 for D (5 bases). The CDR3 runs to 16 residues. V lost 1 base to trimming and J lost 1 base, with 14 bases between them. Germline V gene lookup returns CDR1 SGHRS and CDR2 YFSETQ. CDR3 DNA: TGCGCCAGCAGCTTGTTGGGTGGGGCAACCCAAGAGACCCAGTACTTC. The encoded protein is CASSLLGGATQETQYF.

The rearrangement joins TRBV5-1 to TRBJ1-4; no definite D call. Deletions cut 0 bases from V and 4 bases from J, with 7 bases between. The CDR3 loop spans 14 amino acids. Germline V lookup: CDR1 SGHRS, CDR2 YFSETQ. CDR3: CASSLDSFNEKLFF. For the CDR3, the DNA is TGCGCCAGCAGCTTGGACAGCTTTAATGAAAAACTGTTTTTT.

The chain joins TRBV5-3 to TRBJ1-4; no firm D call. Being an ORF, TRBV5-3 has a function that is uncertain. V was clipped by 0 bases and J by 5 bases, with 8 bases between them. This CDR3 has 14 amino acids. This CDR3 reads CARSLDQINEKLFF. CDR3 nucleotide sequence: TGTGCCAGAAGCTTGGATCAGATAAATGAAAAACTGTTTTTT.